The sequence of this T cell receptor (beta chain) was determined in a study of blood T cell repertoires in COVID-19. Background on the study: Spain, Italy and the United States supplied samples that represented acute and convalescent COVID-19.

The CDR3 is 15 residues long. Trimming at V came to 6 bases and at J to 1 base, leaving 6 bases not matched to a gene. CDR1 SEHNR and CDR2 FQNEAQ come from the germline V gene (reference sequence). Authors' methods: Nucleated cell number was recorded as an estimate derived from reference gene primer amplification. Measured with immunoSEQ multiplex PCR; TCRdb has only the in-frame clones, and not every one. Clone size and V and J calls were adopted from that table, with D and trimming inferred from the DNA. The sample lists around 59,000 clones; 70% to 75% were seen once. This receptor was obtained from a woman between 50 and 59 years old with active or convalescent COVID-19. The V and J genes are TRBV7-9 and TRBJ2-5, with TRBD1 matching 9 bases. The sequencing input was peripheral blood. The CDR3 is CASSRTGDIQETQYF. CDR3 sequence (DNA): TGTGCCAGCAGTCGGACAGGGGATATCCAAGAGACCCAGTACTTC.